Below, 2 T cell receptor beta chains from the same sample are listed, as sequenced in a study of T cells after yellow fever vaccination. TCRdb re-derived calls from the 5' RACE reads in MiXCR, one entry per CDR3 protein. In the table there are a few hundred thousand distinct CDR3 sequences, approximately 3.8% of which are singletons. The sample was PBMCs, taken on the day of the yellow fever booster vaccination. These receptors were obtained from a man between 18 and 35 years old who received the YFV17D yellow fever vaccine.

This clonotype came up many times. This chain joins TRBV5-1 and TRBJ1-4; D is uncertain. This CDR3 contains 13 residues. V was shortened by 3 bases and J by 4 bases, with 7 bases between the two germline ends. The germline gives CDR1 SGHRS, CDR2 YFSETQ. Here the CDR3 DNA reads TGCGCCAGCAGCTCGGGAGGTAATGAAAAACTGTTTTTT. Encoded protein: CASSSGGNEKLFF.

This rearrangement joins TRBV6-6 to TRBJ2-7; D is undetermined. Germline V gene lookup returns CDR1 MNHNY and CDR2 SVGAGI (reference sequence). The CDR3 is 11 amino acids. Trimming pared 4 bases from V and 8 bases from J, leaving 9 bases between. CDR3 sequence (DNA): TGTGCCAGCAGTTCGCAGTGGCAGCAGTACGTC. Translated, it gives CASSSQWQQYV.